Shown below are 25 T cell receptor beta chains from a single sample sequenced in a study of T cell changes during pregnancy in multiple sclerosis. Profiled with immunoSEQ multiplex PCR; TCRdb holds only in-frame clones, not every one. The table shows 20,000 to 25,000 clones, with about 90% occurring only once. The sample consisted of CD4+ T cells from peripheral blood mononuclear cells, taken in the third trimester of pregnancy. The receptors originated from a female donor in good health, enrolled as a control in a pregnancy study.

The CDR3 loop reads CASSILWGQGYEQYF. In DNA form, the CDR3 reads TGTGCCAGTAGTATACTTTGGGGACAGGGCTACGAGCAGTACTTC. The chain uses TRBV19 and TRBJ2-7; 9 bases are a match to TRBD1. CDR1 and CDR2 from the germline V gene are LNHDA and SQIVND (reference sequence). The CDR3 sequence is 15 residues long. V dropped 2 bases and J dropped 3; count of bases not matched to a gene: 5.

CDR3 loop: CASSVEGPGGAGELFF. The CDR3 nucleotides are TGTGCCAGCAGCGTAGAGGGGCCGGGGGGGGCCGGGGAGCTGTTTTTT. The V gene is TRBV9, the J gene TRBJ2-2, with 8 bases aligning to TRBD2. V was clipped by 0 bases and J by 6 bases; unmatched bases: 7. This CDR3 contains 16 residues. Germline-derived CDR1 and CDR2 are SGDLS and YYNGEE.

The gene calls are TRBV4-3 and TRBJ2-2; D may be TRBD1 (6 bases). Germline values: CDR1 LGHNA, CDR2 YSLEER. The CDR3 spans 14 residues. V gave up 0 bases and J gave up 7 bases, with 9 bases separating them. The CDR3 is CASSQEGADGELFF. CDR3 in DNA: TGCGCCAGCAGCCAAGAGGGGGCGGACGGGGAGCTGTTTTTT.

This CDR3 reads CASSFPKNMGGNEQFF. DNA of the CDR3: TGTGCCAGCAGCTTCCCGAAAAACATGGGAGGAAATGAGCAGTTCTTC. The J gene is TRBJ2-1, the V gene TRBV5-6; D may be TRBD2 (6 bases). The CDR3 is 16 amino acids. The V and J ends lost 2 bases and 7 bases respectively, with 19 bases between them. Germline V lookup: CDR1 SGHDT, CDR2 YYEEEE.

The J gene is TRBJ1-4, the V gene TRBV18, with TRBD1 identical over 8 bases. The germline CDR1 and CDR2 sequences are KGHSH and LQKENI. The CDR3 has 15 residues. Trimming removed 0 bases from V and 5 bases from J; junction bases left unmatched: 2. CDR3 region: CASSPPTGGNEKLFF. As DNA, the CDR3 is TGTGCCAGCTCACCACCCACAGGGGGAAATGAAAAACTGTTTTTT.

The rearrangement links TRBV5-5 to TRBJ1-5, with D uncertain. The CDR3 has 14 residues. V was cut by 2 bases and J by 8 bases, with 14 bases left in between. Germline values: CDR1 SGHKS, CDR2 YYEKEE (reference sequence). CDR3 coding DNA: TGTGCCAGCAGCTTCGAGAGGGTAATAGAGCCCCAGCATTTT. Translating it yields CASSFERVIEPQHF.

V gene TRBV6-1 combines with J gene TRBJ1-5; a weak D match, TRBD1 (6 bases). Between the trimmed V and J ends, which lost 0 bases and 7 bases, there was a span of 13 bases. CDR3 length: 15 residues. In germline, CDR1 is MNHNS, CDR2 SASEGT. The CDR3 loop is CASSEARPGVQPQHF. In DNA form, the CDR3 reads TGTGCCAGCAGTGAAGCGAGGCCAGGGGTCCAGCCCCAGCATTTT.

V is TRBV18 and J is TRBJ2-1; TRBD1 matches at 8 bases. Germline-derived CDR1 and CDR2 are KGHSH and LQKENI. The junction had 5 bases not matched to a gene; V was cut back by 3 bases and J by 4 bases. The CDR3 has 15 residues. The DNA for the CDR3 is TGTGCCAGCTCACCCTCGACAGGGGTTTACAATGAGCAGTTCTTC. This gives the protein CASSPSTGVYNEQFF.

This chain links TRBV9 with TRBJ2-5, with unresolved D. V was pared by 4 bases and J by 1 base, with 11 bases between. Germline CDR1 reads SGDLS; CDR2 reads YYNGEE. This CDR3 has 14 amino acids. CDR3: CASSPNTLQETQYF. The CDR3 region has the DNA TGTGCCAGCAGCCCAAACACCCTCCAAGAGACCCAGTACTTC. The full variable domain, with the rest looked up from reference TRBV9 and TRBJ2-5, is DSGVTQTPKHLITATGQRVTLRCSPRSGDLSVYWYQQSLDQGLQFLIQYYNGEERAKGNILERFSAQQFPDLHSELNLSSLELGDSALYFCASSPNTLQETQYFGPGTRLLVL.

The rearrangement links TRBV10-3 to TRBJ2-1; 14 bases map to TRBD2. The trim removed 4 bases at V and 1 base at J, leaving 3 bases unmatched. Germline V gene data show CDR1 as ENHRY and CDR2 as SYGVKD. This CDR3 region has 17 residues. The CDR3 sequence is CAISGLAGGISYNEQFF. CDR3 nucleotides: TGTGCCATCAGTGGACTAGCGGGGGGGATATCCTACAATGAGCAGTTCTTC.

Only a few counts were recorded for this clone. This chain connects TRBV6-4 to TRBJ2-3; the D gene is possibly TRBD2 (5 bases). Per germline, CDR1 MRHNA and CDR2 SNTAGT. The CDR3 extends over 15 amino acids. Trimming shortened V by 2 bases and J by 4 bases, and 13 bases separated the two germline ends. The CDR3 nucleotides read TGTGCCAGCAGTGACGGTCGCGGGCTTTCAGATACGCAGTATTTT. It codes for CASSDGRGLSDTQYF.

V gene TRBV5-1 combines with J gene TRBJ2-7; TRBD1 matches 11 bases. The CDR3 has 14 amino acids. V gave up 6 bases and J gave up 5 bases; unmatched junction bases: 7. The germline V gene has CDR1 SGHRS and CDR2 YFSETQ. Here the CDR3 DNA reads TGCGCCAGCACAAGGGACAGGGGGGTACACGAGCAGTACTTC. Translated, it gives CASTRDRGVHEQYF. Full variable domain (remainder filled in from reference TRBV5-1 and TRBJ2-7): KAGVTQTPRYLIKTRGQQVTLSCSPISGHRSVSWYQQTPGQGLQFLFEYFSETQRNKGNFPGRFSGRQFSNSRSEMNVSTLELGDSALYLCASTRDRGVHEQYFGPGTRLTVT.

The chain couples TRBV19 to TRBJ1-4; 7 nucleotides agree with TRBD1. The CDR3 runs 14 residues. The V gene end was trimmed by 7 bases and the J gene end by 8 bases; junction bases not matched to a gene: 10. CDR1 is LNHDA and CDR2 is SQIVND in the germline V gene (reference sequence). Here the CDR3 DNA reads TGTGCCAGTACCGAAAGGGGGCAGGGCGAAAAACTGTTTTTT. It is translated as CASTERGQGEKLFF.

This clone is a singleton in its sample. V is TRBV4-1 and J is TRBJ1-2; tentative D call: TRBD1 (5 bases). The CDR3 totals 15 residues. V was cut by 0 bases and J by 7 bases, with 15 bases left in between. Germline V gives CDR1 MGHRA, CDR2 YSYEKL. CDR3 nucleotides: TGCGCCAGCAGCCAAGATAATGGGGGGTACGGTGGCTACACCTTC. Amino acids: CASSQDNGGYGGYTF.

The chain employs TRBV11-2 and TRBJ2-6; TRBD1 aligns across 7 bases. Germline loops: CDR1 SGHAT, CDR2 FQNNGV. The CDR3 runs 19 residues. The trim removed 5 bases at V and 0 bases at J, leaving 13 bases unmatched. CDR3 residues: CASSDWRQGKGSGANVLTF. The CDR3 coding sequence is TGTGCCAGCAGCGATTGGAGACAGGGCAAGGGCTCTGGGGCCAACGTCCTGACTTTC.

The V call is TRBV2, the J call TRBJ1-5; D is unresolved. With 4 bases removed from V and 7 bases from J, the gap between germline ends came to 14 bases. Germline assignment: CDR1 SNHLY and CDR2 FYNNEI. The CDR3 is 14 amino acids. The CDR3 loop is CASSVKGTGQPQHF. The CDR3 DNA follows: TGTGCCAGCAGTGTTAAGGGTACGGGGCAGCCCCAGCATTTT.

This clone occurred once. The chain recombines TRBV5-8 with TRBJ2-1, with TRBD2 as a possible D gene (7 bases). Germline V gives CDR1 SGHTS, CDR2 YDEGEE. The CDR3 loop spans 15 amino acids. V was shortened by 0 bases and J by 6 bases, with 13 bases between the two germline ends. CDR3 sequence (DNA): TGTGCCAGCAGCTTGGAAGGGGGGGCGGTCAATGAGCAGTTCTTC. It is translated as CASSLEGGAVNEQFF. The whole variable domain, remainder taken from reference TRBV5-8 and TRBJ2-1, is EAGVTQSPTHLIKTRGQQATLRCSPISGHTSVYWYQQALGLGLQFLLWYDEGEERNRGNFPPRFSGRQFPNYSSELNVNALELEDSALYLCASSLEGGAVNEQFFGPGTRLTVL.

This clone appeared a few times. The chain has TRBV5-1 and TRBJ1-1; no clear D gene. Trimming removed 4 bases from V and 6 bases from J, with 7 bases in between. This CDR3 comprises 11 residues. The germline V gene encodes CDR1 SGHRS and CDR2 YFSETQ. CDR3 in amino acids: CASSIDSEAFF. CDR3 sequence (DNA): TGCGCCAGCAGCATAGATTCTGAAGCTTTCTTT.

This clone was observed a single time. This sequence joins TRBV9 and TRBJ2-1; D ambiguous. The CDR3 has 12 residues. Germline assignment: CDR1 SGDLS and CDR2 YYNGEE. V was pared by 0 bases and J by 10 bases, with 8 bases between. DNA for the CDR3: TGTGCCAGCAGCGTAGACTATGAAGAGCAGTTCTTC. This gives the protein CASSVDYEEQFF.

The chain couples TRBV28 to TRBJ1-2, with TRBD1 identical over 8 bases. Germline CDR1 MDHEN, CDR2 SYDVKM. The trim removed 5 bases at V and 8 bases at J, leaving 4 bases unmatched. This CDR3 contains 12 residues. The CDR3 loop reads CASSLRTGGYTF. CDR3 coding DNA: TGTGCCAGCAGTCTTCGGACAGGGGGCTACACCTTC.

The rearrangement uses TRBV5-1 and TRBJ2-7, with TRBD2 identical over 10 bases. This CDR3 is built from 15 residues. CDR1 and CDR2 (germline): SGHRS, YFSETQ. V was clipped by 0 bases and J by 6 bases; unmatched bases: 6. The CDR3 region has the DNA TGCGCCAGCAGCTTGGAGGTAGCGGGGGGCGTCGAGCAGTACTTC. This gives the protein CASSLEVAGGVEQYF. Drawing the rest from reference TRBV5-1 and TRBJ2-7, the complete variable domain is KAGVTQTPRYLIKTRGQQVTLSCSPISGHRSVSWYQQTPGQGLQFLFEYFSETQRNKGNFPGRFSGRQFSNSRSEMNVSTLELGDSALYLCASSLEVAGGVEQYFGPGTRLTVT.

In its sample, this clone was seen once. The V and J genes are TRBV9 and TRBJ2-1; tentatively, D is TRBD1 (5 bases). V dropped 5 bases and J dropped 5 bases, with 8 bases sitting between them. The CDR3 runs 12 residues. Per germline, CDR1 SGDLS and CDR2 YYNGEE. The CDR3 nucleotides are TGTGCCAGCAGTTTCAGGGACAATGAGCAGTTCTTC. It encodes CASSFRDNEQFF. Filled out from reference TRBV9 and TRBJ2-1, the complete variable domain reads DSGVTQTPKHLITATGQRVTLRCSPRSGDLSVYWYQQSLDQGLQFLIQYYNGEERAKGNILERFSAQQFPDLHSELNLSSLELGDSALYFCASSFRDNEQFFGPGTRLTVL.

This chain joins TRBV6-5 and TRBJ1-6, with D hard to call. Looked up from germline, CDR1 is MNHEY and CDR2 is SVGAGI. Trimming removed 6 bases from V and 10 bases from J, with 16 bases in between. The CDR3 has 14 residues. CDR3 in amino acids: CASSPTGNQSPLHF. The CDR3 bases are TGTGCCAGCAGCCCGACTGGAAACCAGTCACCCCTCCACTTT.

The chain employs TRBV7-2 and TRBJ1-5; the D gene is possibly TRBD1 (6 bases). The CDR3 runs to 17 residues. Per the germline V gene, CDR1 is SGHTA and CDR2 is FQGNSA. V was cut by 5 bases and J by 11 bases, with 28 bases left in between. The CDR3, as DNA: TGTGCCAGCAGCCCTACGAATAATGACAGGAGGTTGGGAGCCCAGCATTTT. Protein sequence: CASSPTNNDRRLGAQHF.

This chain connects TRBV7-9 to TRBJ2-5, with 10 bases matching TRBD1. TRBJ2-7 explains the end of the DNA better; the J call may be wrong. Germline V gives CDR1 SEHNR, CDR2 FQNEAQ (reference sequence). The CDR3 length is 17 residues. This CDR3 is CASSFMVGDRGSYEQYF. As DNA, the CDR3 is TGTGCCAGCAGCTTTATGGTAGGGGACAGGGGCTCCTACGAGCAGTACTTC.